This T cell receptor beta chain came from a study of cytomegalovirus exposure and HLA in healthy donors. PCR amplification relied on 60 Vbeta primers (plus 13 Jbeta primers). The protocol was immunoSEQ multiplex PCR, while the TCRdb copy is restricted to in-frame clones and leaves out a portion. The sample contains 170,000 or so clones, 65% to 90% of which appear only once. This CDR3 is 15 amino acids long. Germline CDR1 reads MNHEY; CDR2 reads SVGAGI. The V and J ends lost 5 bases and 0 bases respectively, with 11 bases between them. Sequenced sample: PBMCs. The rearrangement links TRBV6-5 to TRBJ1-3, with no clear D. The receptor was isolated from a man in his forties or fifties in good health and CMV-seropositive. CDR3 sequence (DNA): TGTGCCAGCAGTGCCACACAGAGCTCTGGAAACACCATATATTTT. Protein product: CASSATQSSGNTIYF.